This T cell receptor (beta chain) stems from a study of T-cell memory formation after mild COVID-19. About the research overall: Largely, TCR clusters stayed within a single donor. Study observations and caveats: Chiefly within CM and EM were the contracting CD4+ clones; CD8+ ones were within EMRA.

This clonotype was detected a few times. Its antigen remains unknown. TCRdb fed the 5' RACE reads into MiXCR, producing one record per CDR3 protein. The table shows 560,000 or so distinct CDR3 sequences, with around a sixth occurring only once. V dropped 3 bases and J dropped 4; count of bases not matched to a gene: 9. The CDR3 runs 15 residues. The germline gives CDR1 DFQATT, CDR2 SNEGSKA (reference sequence). The specimen was PBMCs or a T cell subset sorted from them (not recorded which). The TCR originated in an adult woman who had mild COVID-19 (a few samples of this study predate the infection). Cell type and time point are not known. The chain employs TRBV20-1 and TRBJ2-7; 10 nucleotides line up with TRBD1. The chain's CDR3 is CSARATGTGAYEQYF. DNA of the CDR3: TGCAGTGCTAGGGCAACCGGGACAGGGGCTTACGAGCAGTACTTC.